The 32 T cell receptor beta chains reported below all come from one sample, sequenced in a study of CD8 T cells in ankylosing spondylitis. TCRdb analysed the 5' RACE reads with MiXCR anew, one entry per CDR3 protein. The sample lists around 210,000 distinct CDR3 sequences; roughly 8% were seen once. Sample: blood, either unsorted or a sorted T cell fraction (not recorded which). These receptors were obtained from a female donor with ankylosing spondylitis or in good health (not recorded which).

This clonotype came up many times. The CDR3 DNA follows: TGTGCCAGCAGTTTATATGAGAAAGAGACCCAGTACTTC. Protein sequence: CASSLYEKETQYF. The chain links TRBV27 to TRBJ2-5, with D unclear. The germline gives CDR1 MNHEY, CDR2 SMNVEV (reference sequence). This CDR3 region has 13 residues. The V end was cut by 1 base, the J end by 3 bases, with 6 bases between.

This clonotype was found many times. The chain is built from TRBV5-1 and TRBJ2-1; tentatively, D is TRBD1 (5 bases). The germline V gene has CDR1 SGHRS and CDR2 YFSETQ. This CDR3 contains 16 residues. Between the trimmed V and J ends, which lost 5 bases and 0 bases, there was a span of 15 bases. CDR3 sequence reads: CASSDGSRGSYNEQFF. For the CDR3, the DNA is TGCGCCAGCAGTGATGGAAGTAGGGGCTCCTACAATGAGCAGTTCTTC.

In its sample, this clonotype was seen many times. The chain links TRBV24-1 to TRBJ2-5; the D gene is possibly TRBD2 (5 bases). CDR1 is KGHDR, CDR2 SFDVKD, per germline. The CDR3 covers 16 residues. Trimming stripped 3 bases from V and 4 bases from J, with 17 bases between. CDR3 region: CATSDPGPEGRETQYF. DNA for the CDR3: TGTGCCACCAGTGATCCCGGACCCGAGGGCAGAGAGACCCAGTACTTC.

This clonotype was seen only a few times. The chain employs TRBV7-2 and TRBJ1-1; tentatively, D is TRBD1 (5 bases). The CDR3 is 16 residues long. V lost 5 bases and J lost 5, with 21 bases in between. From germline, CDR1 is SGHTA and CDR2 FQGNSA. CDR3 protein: CASSPRGGPWGTEAFF. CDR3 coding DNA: TGTGCCAGCAGCCCTCGTGGAGGACCCTGGGGGACTGAAGCTTTCTTT.

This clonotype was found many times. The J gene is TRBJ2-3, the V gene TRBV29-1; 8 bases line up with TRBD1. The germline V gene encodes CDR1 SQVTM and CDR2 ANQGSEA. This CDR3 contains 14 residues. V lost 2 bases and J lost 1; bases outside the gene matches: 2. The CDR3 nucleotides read TGCAGCGTTGAATCGGGACAGGGCACAGATACGCAGTATTTT. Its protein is CSVESGQGTDTQYF.

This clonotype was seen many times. In nucleotides, the CDR3 is TGTGCCAGCAGTCGAGGAGCCGGGACTGAAGCTTTCTTT. Translation: CASSRGAGTEAFF. This chain uses TRBV6-1 with TRBJ1-1, with D unresolved. Between the trimmed V and J ends, which lost 5 bases and 5 bases, there was a span of 12 bases. The length of the CDR3 is 13 residues. Germline V gene data show CDR1 as MNHNS and CDR2 as SASEGT.

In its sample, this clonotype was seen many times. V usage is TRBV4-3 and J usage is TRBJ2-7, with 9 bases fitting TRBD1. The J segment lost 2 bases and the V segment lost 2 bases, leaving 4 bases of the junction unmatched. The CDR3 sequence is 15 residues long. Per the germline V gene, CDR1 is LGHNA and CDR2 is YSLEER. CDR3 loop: CASSQSGTGTYEQYF. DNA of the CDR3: TGCGCCAGCAGCCAATCTGGGACAGGGACCTACGAGCAGTACTTC.

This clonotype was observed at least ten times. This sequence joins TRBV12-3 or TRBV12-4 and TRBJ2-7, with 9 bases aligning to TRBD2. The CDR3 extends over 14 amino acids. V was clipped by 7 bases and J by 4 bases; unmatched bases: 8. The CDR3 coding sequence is TGTGCCAGCACCATTCTAGCGGGACTTTACGAGCAGTACTTC. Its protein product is CASTILAGLYEQYF.

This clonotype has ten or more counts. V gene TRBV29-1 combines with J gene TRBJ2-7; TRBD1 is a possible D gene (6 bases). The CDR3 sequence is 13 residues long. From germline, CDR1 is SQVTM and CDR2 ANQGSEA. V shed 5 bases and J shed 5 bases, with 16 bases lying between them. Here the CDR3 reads CSVSSDSGNEQYF. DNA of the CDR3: TGCAGCGTTTCCTCGGACAGTGGGAACGAGCAGTACTTC.

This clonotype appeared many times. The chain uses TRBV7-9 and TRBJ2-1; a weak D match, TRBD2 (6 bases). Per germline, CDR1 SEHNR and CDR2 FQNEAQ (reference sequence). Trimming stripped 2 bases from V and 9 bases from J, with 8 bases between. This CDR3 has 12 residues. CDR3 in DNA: TGTGCCAGCAGCTTACTGGGGGGTGAGCAGTTCTTC. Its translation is CASSLLGGEQFF.

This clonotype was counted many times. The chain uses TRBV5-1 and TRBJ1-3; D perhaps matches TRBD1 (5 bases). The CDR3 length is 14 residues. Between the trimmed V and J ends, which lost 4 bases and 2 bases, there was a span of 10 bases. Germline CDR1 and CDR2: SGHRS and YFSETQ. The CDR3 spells CASSPQTAGNTIYF. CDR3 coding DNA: TGCGCCAGCAGCCCCCAGACAGCTGGAAACACCATATATTTT.

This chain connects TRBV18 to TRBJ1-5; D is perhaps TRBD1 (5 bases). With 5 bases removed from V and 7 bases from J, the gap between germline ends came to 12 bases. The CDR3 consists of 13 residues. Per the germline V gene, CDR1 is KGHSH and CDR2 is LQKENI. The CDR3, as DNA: TGTGCCAGCTCAGACGGGGACGGGCAGCCCCAGCATTTT. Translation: CASSDGDGQPQHF.

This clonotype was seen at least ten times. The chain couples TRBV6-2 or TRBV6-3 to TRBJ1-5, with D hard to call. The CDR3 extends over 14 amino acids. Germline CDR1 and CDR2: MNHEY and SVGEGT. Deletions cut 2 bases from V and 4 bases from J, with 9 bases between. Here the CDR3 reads CASSYEAGNQPQHF. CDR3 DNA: TGTGCCAGCAGTTACGAGGCTGGGAATCAGCCCCAGCATTTT.

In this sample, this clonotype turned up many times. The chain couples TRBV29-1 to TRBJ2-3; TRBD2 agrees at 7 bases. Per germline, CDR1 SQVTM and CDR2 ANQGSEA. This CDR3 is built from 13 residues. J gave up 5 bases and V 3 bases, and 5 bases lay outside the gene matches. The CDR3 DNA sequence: TGCAGCGTTGAGAGAGCGGGAAAAGATACGCAGTATTTT. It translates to CSVERAGKDTQYF.

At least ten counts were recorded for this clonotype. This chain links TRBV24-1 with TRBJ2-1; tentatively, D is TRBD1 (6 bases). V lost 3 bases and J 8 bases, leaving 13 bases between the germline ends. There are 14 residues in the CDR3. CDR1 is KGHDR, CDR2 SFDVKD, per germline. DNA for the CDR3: TGTGCCACCAGTGATCCATCACAGGGCGATGAGCAGTTCTTC. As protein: CATSDPSQGDEQFF.

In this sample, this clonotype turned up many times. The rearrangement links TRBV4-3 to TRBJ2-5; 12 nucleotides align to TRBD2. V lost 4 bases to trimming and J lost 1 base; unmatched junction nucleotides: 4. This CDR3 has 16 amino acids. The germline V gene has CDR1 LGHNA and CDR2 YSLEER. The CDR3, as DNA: TGCGCCAGCAGCCGAGGGACTAGCGGGTTCCAAGAGACCCAGTACTTC. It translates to CASSRGTSGFQETQYF.

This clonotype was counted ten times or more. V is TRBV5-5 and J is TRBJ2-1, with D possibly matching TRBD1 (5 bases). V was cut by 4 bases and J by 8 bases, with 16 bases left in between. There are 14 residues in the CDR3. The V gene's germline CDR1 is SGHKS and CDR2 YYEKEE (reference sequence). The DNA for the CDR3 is TGTGCCAGCAGCAGGGGTTTCGTGACGGATGAGCAGTTCTTC. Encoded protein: CASSRGFVTDEQFF.

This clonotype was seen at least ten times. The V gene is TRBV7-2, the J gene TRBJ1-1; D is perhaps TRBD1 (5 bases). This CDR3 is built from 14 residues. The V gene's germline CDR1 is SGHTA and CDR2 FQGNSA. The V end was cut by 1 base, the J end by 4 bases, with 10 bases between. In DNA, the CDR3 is TGTGCCAGCAGCTTAGTCAGGGAGGGCACTGAAGCTTTCTTT. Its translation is CASSLVREGTEAFF.

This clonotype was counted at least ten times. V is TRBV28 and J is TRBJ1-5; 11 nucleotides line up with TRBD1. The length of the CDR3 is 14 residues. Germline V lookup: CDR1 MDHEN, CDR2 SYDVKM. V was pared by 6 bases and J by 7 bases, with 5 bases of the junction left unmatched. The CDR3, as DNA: TGTGCCAGCAGGGGACAGGGGGTGAGACAGCCCCAGCATTTT. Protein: CASRGQGVRQPQHF.

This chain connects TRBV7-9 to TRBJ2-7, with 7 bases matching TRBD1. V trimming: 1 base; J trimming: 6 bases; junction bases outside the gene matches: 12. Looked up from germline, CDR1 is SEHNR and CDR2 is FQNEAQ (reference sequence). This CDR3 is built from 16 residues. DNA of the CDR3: TGTGCCAGCAGCTTAGGTGTTACGGACAGGCTGCCCGAGCAGTACTTC. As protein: CASSLGVTDRLPEQYF.

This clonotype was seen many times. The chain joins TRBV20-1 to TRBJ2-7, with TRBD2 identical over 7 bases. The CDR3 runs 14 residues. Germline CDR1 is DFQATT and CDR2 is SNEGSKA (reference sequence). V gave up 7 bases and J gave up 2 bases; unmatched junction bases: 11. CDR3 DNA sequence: TGCAGTGGACGTATTGGGGAGGGGCCCTACGAGCAGTACTTC. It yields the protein CSGRIGEGPYEQYF.

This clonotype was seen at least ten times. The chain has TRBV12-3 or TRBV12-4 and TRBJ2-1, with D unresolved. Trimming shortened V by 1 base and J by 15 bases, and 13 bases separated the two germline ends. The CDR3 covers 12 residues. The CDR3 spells CASSLGLPVRFF. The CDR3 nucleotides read TGTGCCAGCAGTTTAGGCCTACCCGTTAGGTTCTTC.

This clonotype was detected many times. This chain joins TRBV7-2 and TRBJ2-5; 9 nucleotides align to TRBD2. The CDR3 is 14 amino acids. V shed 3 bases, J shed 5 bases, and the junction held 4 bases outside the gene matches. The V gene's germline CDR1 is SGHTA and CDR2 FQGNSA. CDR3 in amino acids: CASSFSGSWETQYF. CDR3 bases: TGTGCCAGCAGCTTTAGCGGGAGTTGGGAGACCCAGTACTTC.

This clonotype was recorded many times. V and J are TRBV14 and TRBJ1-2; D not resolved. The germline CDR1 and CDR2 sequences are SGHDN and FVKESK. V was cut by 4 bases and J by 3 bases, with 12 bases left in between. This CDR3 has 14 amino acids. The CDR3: CASSRYLADYGYTF. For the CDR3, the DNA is TGTGCCAGCAGCCGCTATCTGGCAGACTATGGCTACACCTTC.

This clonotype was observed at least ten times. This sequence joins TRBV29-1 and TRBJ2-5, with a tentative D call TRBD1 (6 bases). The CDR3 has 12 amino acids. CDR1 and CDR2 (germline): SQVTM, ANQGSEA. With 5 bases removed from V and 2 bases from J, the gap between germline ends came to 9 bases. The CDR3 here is CSVPDRQETQYF. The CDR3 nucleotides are TGCAGCGTTCCCGACAGGCAAGAGACCCAGTACTTC.

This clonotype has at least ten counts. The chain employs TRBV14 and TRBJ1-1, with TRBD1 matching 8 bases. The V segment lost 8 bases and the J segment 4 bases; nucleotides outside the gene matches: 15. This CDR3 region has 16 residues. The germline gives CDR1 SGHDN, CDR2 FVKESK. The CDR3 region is CASGEKDRAWGTEAFF. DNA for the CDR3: TGTGCCAGCGGAGAAAAGGACAGGGCCTGGGGCACTGAAGCTTTCTTT. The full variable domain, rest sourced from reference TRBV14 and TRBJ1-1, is EAGVTQFPSHSVIEKGQTVTLRCDPISGHDNLYWYRRVMGKEIKFLLHFVKESKQDESGMPNNRFLAERTGGTYSTLKVQPAELEDSGVYFCASGEKDRAWGTEAFFGQGTRLTVV.

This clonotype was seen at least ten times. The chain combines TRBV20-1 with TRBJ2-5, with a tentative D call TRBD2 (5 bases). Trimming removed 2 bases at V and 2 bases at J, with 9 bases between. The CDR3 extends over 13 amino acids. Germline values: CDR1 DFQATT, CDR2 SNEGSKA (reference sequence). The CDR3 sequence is CSARFPGQETQYF. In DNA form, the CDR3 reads TGCAGTGCTAGATTCCCGGGGCAAGAGACCCAGTACTTC.

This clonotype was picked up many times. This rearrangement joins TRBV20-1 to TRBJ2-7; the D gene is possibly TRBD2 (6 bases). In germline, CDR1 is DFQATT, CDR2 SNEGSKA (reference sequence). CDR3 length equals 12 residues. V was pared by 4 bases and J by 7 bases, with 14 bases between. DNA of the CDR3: TGCAGTGCTACGGGACTCTCCAAAGAGCAGTACTTC. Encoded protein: CSATGLSKEQYF.

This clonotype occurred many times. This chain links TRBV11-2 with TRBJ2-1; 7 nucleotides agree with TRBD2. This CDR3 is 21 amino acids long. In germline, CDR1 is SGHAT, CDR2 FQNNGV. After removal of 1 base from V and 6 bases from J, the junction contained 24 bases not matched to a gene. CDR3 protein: CASSLGLPGRSSKGPFNEQFF. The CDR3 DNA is TGTGCCAGCAGCTTAGGTCTCCCCGGGAGGTCCTCCAAAGGACCCTTCAATGAGCAGTTCTTC.

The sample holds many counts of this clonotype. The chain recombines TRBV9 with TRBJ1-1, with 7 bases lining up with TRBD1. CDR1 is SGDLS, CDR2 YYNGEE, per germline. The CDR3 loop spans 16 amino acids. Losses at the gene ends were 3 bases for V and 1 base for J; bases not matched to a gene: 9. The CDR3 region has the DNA TGTGCCAGCAGCGCCCATCAGGGGGGAGGGAACACTGAAGCTTTCTTT. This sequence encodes CASSAHQGGGNTEAFF.

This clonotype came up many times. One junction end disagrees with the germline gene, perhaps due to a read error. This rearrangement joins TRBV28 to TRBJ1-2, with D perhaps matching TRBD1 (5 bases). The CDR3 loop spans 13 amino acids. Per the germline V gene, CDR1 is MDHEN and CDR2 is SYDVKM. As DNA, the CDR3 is TGTGCCAGCAGTTTCGAAGGGACCTATGGTTACACCTTC. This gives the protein CASSFEGTYGYTF.

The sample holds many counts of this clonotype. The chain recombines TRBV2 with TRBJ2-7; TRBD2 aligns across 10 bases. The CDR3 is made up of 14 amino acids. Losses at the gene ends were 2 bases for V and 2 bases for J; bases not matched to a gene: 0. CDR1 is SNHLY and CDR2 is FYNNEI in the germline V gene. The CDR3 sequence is CASSESGRAYEQYF. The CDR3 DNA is TGTGCCAGCAGTGAAAGCGGGAGGGCCTACGAGCAGTACTTC.